This entry lists 27 T cell receptor beta chains sequenced from one sample in a study of blood T cell repertoires in COVID-19. Using immunoSEQ multiplex PCR, the repertoire was profiled, and TCRdb retains in-frame clones only, with some absent. In the table there are about 58,000 clones, under 80% of which are singletons. Sequences were obtained from peripheral blood. Source of these receptors: a human donor in a cohort sampled during active COVID-19.

This chain links TRBV28 with TRBJ1-1, with D maybe TRBD1 (6 bases). The V gene lost 3 bases and the J gene lost 7 bases, with 15 bases spanning the gap. CDR1 MDHEN and CDR2 SYDVKM come from the germline V gene. The CDR3 spans 14 residues. The CDR3 loop is CASSFRGGLNEAFF. CDR3 nucleotides: TGTGCCAGCAGTTTTAGGGGGGGGCTTAATGAAGCTTTCTTT.

The CDR3 spells CASSGNEAAHGYTF. The CDR3 nucleotides read TGTGCCAGCAGTGGGAACGAGGCGGCCCATGGCTACACCTTC. This chain uses TRBV2 with TRBJ1-2; no firm D call. This CDR3 has 14 amino acids. The ends were cut back, 4 bases at V and 6 bases at J, with 15 bases in the middle. From germline, CDR1 is SNHLY and CDR2 FYNNEI.

This chain connects TRBV6-2 or TRBV6-3 to TRBJ2-5; TRBD2 might be the D (6 bases). V lost 2 bases and J 4 bases, leaving 11 bases between the germline ends. Looked up from germline, CDR1 is MNHEY and CDR2 is SVGEGT. This CDR3 is built from 14 residues. The CDR3 region is CASSYGGWRETQYF. Written as DNA, the CDR3 is TGTGCCAGCAGTTACGGGGGGTGGCGAGAGACCCAGTACTTC.

J is TRBJ1-6 and V is TRBV9; weak D call: TRBD1 (5 bases). Per the germline V gene, CDR1 is SGDLS and CDR2 is YYNGEE. The CDR3 extends over 13 amino acids. V was cut by 3 bases and J by 6 bases, with 7 bases left in between. The chain's CDR3 is CASSDRINSPLHF. CDR3 nucleotide sequence: TGTGCCAGCAGCGACAGGATTAATTCACCCCTCCACTTT.

The V and J genes are TRBV27 and TRBJ2-6, with D uncertain. Germline CDR1 reads MNHEY; CDR2 reads SMNVEV (reference sequence). V dropped 3 bases and J dropped 2 bases, with 5 bases sitting between them. The CDR3 runs 14 residues. DNA of the CDR3: TGTGCCAGCAGTTTGCGGCCTGGGGCCAACGTCCTGACTTTC. It yields the protein CASSLRPGANVLTF.

This clone is a singleton in its sample. CDR3: CAWSTTGGDNYGYTF. The CDR3, as DNA: TGTGCCTGGAGTACCACAGGGGGTGATAACTATGGCTACACCTTC. The chain recombines TRBV30 with TRBJ1-2; 8 bases line up with TRBD1. The CDR3 totals 15 residues. V lost 2 bases and J lost 1; bases outside the gene matches: 6. Per germline, CDR1 GTSNPN and CDR2 SVGIG (reference sequence).

This sequence joins TRBV30 and TRBJ1-1; D is uncertain. V was shortened by 6 bases and J by 3 bases, with 20 bases between the two germline ends. The CDR3 covers 15 residues. CDR1 and CDR2 (germline): GTSNPN, SVGIG (reference sequence). Here the CDR3 DNA reads TGTGCCTGCGTTAGGTTGAGCGGTTGGGACACTGAAGCTTTCTTT. It is translated as CACVRLSGWDTEAFF.

This clone showed up just a few times. The V gene is TRBV2, the J gene TRBJ1-3; 9 bases are a match to TRBD1. The V gene's germline CDR1 is SNHLY and CDR2 FYNNEI. This CDR3 has 14 amino acids. V gave up 6 bases and J gave up 2 bases; unmatched junction bases: 2. CDR3 amino acids: CASRRQGAGNTIYF. As DNA, the CDR3 is TGTGCCAGCAGGAGACAGGGGGCTGGAAACACCATATATTTT.

In this sample, this clone turned up a few times. The V gene is TRBV6-5, the J gene TRBJ1-2; 9 nucleotides agree with TRBD1. CDR3 length: 15 residues. Germline CDR1 MNHEY, CDR2 SVGAGI. The V and J ends lost 10 bases and 2 bases, in that order; junction bases with no gene match: 11. The CDR3 loop reads CAIWLKGQGNYGYTF. In DNA form, the CDR3 reads TGTGCCATCTGGTTAAAGGGACAGGGAAACTATGGCTACACCTTC.

The CDR3 loop is CASLDDRTYEQYF. The CDR3, as DNA: TGTGCCAGCCTTGATGACAGAACCTACGAGCAGTACTTC. The chain has TRBV28 and TRBJ2-7, with a possible D match to TRBD1 (5 bases). This CDR3 contains 13 residues. The V end was cut by 8 bases, the J end by 2 bases, with 13 bases between. The V gene's germline CDR1 is MDHEN and CDR2 SYDVKM. Together with reference TRBV28 and TRBJ2-7, the CDR3 gives the full variable domain: DVKVTQSSRYLVKRTGEKVFLECVQDMDHENMFWYRQDPGLGLRLIYFSYDVKMKEKGDIPEGYSVSREKKERFSLILESASTNQTSMYLCASLDDRTYEQYFGPGTRLTVT.

The chain couples TRBV6-5 to TRBJ2-7; 8 nucleotides align to TRBD1. The germline CDR1 and CDR2 sequences are MNHEY and SVGAGI. The V segment lost 8 bases and the J segment 0 bases; nucleotides outside the gene matches: 6. The CDR3 is made up of 14 amino acids. The CDR3 reads CASCRTGRSYEQYF. CDR3 in DNA: TGTGCCAGCTGCCGGACAGGGCGCTCCTACGAGCAGTACTTC.

This chain uses TRBV27 with TRBJ2-7; weak D call: TRBD2 (5 bases). Trimming took 4 bases from V and 2 from J, leaving 12 bases between them. Germline CDR1 MNHEY, CDR2 SMNVEV (reference sequence). The CDR3 loop spans 14 amino acids. CDR3 nucleotides: TGTGCCAGCAGTTACCGGAGCGGACCCTACGAGCAGTACTTC. It translates to CASSYRSGPYEQYF.

The chain is built from TRBV21-1 and TRBJ2-3; the table's D call of TRBD1 was not tested on the DNA. TRBV21-1 is a pseudogene segment. This CDR3 comprises 17 residues. The CDR3 loop is CASSKAPEQENTDTQYF. CDR3 DNA: TGTGCCAGCAGCAAAGCCCCCGAACAGGAAAACACAGATACGCAGTATTTT.

The J gene is TRBJ1-6, the V gene TRBV5-1, with TRBD1 as a possible D gene (6 bases). CDR1 SGHRS and CDR2 YFSETQ come from the germline V gene. The CDR3 spans 14 residues. V dropped 3 bases and J dropped 12 bases, with 16 bases sitting between them. Here the CDR3 reads CASSSRGGLVPLHF. As DNA, the CDR3 is TGCGCCAGCAGCTCCCGGGGGGGGCTAGTACCCCTCCACTTT.

V gene TRBV4-3 combines with J gene TRBJ1-4; 9 bases line up with TRBD1. The V segment lost 2 bases and the J segment 4 bases; nucleotides outside the gene matches: 11. Per germline, CDR1 LGHNA and CDR2 YSLEER. The CDR3 is 18 amino acids. The CDR3: CASSQLTGGEIDNEKLFF. The CDR3 bases are TGCGCCAGCAGCCAACTCACAGGGGGCGAGATCGATAATGAAAAACTGTTTTTT.

The rearrangement joins TRBV6-6 to TRBJ2-7, with 8 bases that match TRBD2. The CDR3 totals 15 residues. V was pared by 6 bases and J by 4 bases, with 11 bases of the junction left unmatched. The germline V gene has CDR1 MNHNY and CDR2 SVGAGI (reference sequence). The CDR3 protein is CASRPQLAAKYEQYF. The CDR3 DNA is TGTGCCAGCAGGCCGCAACTAGCGGCAAAATACGAGCAGTACTTC.

The V gene is TRBV7-3, the J gene TRBJ2-7; tentative D call: TRBD2 (6 bases). Trimming removed 1 base at V and 2 bases at J, with 9 bases between. Germline assignment: CDR1 SGHTA and CDR2 FQGTGA. CDR3 size: 14 residues. CDR3 region: CASSLIGGTYEQYF. CDR3 sequence (DNA): TGTGCCAGCAGCTTAATTGGGGGGACCTACGAGCAGTACTTC.

The genes are TRBV9 and TRBJ2-7; 7 bases align to TRBD1. V trimming: 0 bases; J trimming: 7 bases; junction bases outside the gene matches: 10. The CDR3 is 15 residues long. Germline CDR1 SGDLS, CDR2 YYNGEE. Here the CDR3 DNA reads TGTGCCAGCAGCGTAGGGCAGGGGGTACTGGGAGAGCAGTACTTC. Protein product: CASSVGQGVLGEQYF.

The chain couples TRBV19 to TRBJ2-1; D unresolved. The V end was cut by 9 bases, the J end by 0 bases, with 30 bases between. This CDR3 comprises 20 residues. The germline V gene encodes CDR1 LNHDA and CDR2 SQIVND (reference sequence). The CDR3 reads CASSAAEVLVYRSSYNEQFF. In DNA form, the CDR3 reads TGTGCCAGCAGCGCTGCCGAGGTCCTAGTTTATAGAAGCTCCTACAATGAGCAGTTCTTC.

A few counts support this clone. This chain uses TRBV15 with TRBJ1-6; no reliable D call. CDR1 and CDR2 from the germline V gene are LNHNV and YYDKDF (reference sequence). The CDR3 sequence is 14 residues long. With 4 bases removed from V and 11 bases from J, the gap between germline ends came to 15 bases. The CDR3 protein is CATSNRDLGTPLHF. DNA of the CDR3: TGTGCCACCAGCAATCGGGATCTAGGGACACCCCTCCACTTT. The complete variable domain, with remaining parts taken from reference TRBV15 and TRBJ1-6, reads DAMVIQNPRYQVTQFGKPVTLSCSQTLNHNVMYWYQQKSSQAPKLLFHYYDKDFNNEADTPDNFQSRRPNTSFCFLDIRSPGLGDTAMYLCATSNRDLGTPLHFGNGTRLTVT.

The chain is built from TRBV2 and TRBJ1-1; D is possibly TRBD1 (5 bases). The CDR3 length is 13 residues. V lost 6 bases and J lost 1, with 9 bases in between. Germline V CDR1 and CDR2: SNHLY, FYNNEI. CDR3 in amino acids: CASSADRNTEAFF. In nucleotides, the CDR3 is TGTGCCAGCAGCGCTGACAGGAACACTGAAGCTTTCTTT.

The chain has TRBV18 and TRBJ1-3; D unresolved. This CDR3 comprises 16 residues. The germline V gene has CDR1 KGHSH and CDR2 LQKENI. Trimming stripped 2 bases from V and 4 bases from J, with 15 bases between. The CDR3 nucleotides read TGTGCCAGCTCACCAATCCGAGGATCATCCGGAAACACCATATATTTT. It encodes CASSPIRGSSGNTIYF.

CDR3 coding DNA: TGTGCCAGCAGCTTTTCCCGAACGGGATCACTGTCATCTAACTATGGCTACACCTTC. Amino acids: CASSFSRTGSLSSNYGYTF. The rearrangement links TRBV7-9 to TRBJ1-2; D call uncertain. Germline V gene lookup returns CDR1 SEHNR and CDR2 FQNEAQ (reference sequence). The V end was cut by 3 bases, the J end by 0 bases, with 23 bases between. The length of the CDR3 is 19 residues.

The rearrangement uses TRBV24-1 and TRBJ1-1, with D maybe TRBD1 (5 bases). This CDR3 comprises 13 residues. The germline V gene encodes CDR1 KGHDR and CDR2 SFDVKD. The V end lost 5 bases, the J end lost 1 base, and 7 bases lay between the germline ends. The chain's CDR3 is CATSVGANTEAFF. The CDR3 DNA follows: TGTGCCACCAGTGTAGGGGCGAACACTGAAGCTTTCTTT.

J is TRBJ2-7 and V is TRBV5-6, with no clear D. Germline-derived CDR1 and CDR2 are SGHDT and YYEEEE. There are 11 residues in the CDR3. V was cut by 1 base and J by 5 bases, with 4 bases left in between. The CDR3 spells CASSLYDEQYF. The DNA for the CDR3 is TGTGCCAGCAGCTTGTATGACGAGCAGTACTTC. Combining the CDR3 with reference TRBV5-6 and TRBJ2-7 gives the whole variable domain DAGVTQSPTHLIKTRGQQVTLRCSPKSGHDTVSWYQQALGQGPQFIFQYYEEEERQRGNFPDRFSGHQFPNYSSELNVNALLLGDSALYLCASSLYDEQYFGPGTRLTVT.

This clone was counted only a few times. The CDR3 reads CASRQRTGPYEQYF. CDR3 DNA: TGTGCCAGCAGGCAGCGGACAGGGCCCTACGAGCAGTACTTC. The chain combines TRBV27 with TRBJ2-7; 8 bases are shared with TRBD1. The ends lost 6 bases at V and 2 bases at J; junction bases unmatched: 6. Germline CDR1 reads MNHEY; CDR2 reads SMNVEV (reference sequence). This CDR3 spans 14 amino acids.

This clone was detected only a few times. The chain couples TRBV2 to TRBJ1-2; D remains unclear. Germline CDR1 reads SNHLY; CDR2 reads FYNNEI. Trimming removed 8 bases from V and 1 base from J, with 17 bases in between. This CDR3 comprises 15 residues. CDR3 bases: TGTGCCAGCCTCTCACCAGGTTCCTTTAACTATGGCTACACCTTC. Its translation: CASLSPGSFNYGYTF.